One sample yielded the 27 T cell receptor beta chains listed below, sequenced in a study of OX40 agonist ivuxolimab in advanced cancers. Method: immunoSEQ multiplex PCR; TCRdb's copy keeps in-frame clones and lacks some. The sample includes fewer than 80,000 clones, about nine tenths of them seen just once. The sequencing here drew on CD4+ or CD8+ T cells sorted from blood, taken in a trial of the OX40 agonist ivuxolimab. The receptor set was obtained from an adult with an advanced solid tumor such as melanoma, head and neck, liver or kidney cancer.

DNA of the CDR3: TGTGCCAGCAGCCTAACCGCAGATTACGAGCAGTACTTC. This translates into CASSLTADYEQYF. This chain connects TRBV7-6 to TRBJ2-7; unclear D gene. Looked up from germline, CDR1 is SGHVS and CDR2 is FNYEAQ. There are 13 residues in the CDR3. V was trimmed by 5 bases and J by 4 bases, leaving 12 bases between them.

Points on this clone: In the same sample, other DNA sequences code for this CDR3. V and J are TRBV2 and TRBJ1-2, with 9 bases that match TRBD1. Germline CDR1 and CDR2: SNHLY and FYNNEI. The CDR3 consists of 13 residues. The V and J ends lost 6 bases and 3 bases, in that order; junction bases with no gene match: 2. CDR3 protein: CASRDRGDYGYTF. CDR3 DNA: TGTGCCAGCAGGGACAGGGGAGACTATGGCTACACCTTC.

This rearrangement joins TRBV27 to TRBJ1-6; D is uncertain. Trimming shortened V by 2 bases and J by 2 bases, and 7 bases separated the two germline ends. Per the germline V gene, CDR1 is MNHEY and CDR2 is SMNVEV (reference sequence). The CDR3 sequence is 15 residues long. The CDR3 sequence: CASSLEGTYNSPLHF. CDR3 in DNA: TGTGCCAGCAGTTTAGAGGGTACCTATAATTCACCCCTCCACTTT.

The chain joins TRBV11-2 to TRBJ2-5, with 9 nucleotides matching TRBD2. V lost 5 bases and J lost 5; bases outside the gene matches: 9. The germline CDR1 and CDR2 sequences are SGHAT and FQNNGV. The CDR3 length is 15 residues. In DNA form, the CDR3 reads TGTGCCAGCAGCCCGGGACTAGCCGATCGGGAGACCCAGTACTTC. Translation: CASSPGLADRETQYF.

The chain has TRBV11-3 and TRBJ1-1; 7 bases map to TRBD1. The V gene end was trimmed by 5 bases and the J gene end by 3 bases; junction bases not matched to a gene: 3. The CDR3 consists of 13 residues. From germline, CDR1 is SGHNT and CDR2 YENEEA. CDR3 protein: CASSPDRDTEAFF. The CDR3 DNA follows: TGTGCCAGCAGCCCAGACAGGGACACTGAAGCTTTCTTT.

The chain employs TRBV6-5 and TRBJ1-5; TRBD1 might be the D (6 bases). Germline V gene lookup returns CDR1 MNHEY and CDR2 SVGAGI. The CDR3 runs to 15 residues. With 6 bases removed from V and 0 bases from J, the gap between germline ends came to 12 bases. CDR3 sequence (DNA): TGTGCCAGCAGCCGGGACATCGATAGCAATCAGCCCCAGCATTTT. Protein sequence: CASSRDIDSNQPQHF.

The rearrangement uses TRBV2 and TRBJ2-2; TRBD2 matches 10 bases. There are 16 residues in the CDR3. Germline trimming cut 4 bases from V and 4 bases from J; bases unmatched to any gene: 6. Per germline, CDR1 SNHLY and CDR2 FYNNEI. CDR3 protein: CASSGRSGGGTGELFF. The CDR3 nucleotides are TGTGCCAGCAGTGGGAGAAGCGGGGGGGGCACCGGGGAGCTGTTTTTT.

V and J are TRBV7-6 and TRBJ2-1; 7 positions match TRBD1. The CDR3 covers 16 residues. Per the germline V gene, CDR1 is SGHVS and CDR2 is FNYEAQ. J gave up 1 base and V 0 bases, and 3 bases lay outside the gene matches. The CDR3 spells CASSLARTGSYNEQFF. CDR3 DNA sequence: TGTGCCAGCAGCTTAGCGAGGACAGGTTCCTACAATGAGCAGTTCTTC.

Notes on this clone: Without the conserved terminal phenylalanine or tryptophan, this CDR3 likely stems from a read error. CDR3 nucleotide sequence: TGCAGTGCCCCCGACCAGGGAGGCTACACCCTC. Amino acid sequence: CSAPDQGGYTL. V gene TRBV20-1 combines with J gene TRBJ1-2; weak D call: TRBD1 (5 bases). Germline V lookup: CDR1 DFQATT, CDR2 SNEGSKA (reference sequence). This CDR3 is built from 11 residues. Trimming removed 6 bases at V and 8 bases at J, with 13 bases between.

The CDR3 loop reads CASSLRQGEGMNTEAFF. The CDR3 region has the DNA TGTGCCAGCAGCCTCCGACAGGGTGAGGGCATGAACACTGAAGCTTTCTTT. The rearrangement joins TRBV9 to TRBJ1-1; TRBD1 matches at 7 bases. The junction had 12 bases not matched to a gene; V was cut back by 4 bases and J by 0 bases. The CDR3 is 17 amino acids. Germline assignment: CDR1 SGDLS and CDR2 YYNGEE.

This clone was detected only once. The V and J genes are TRBV10-1 and TRBJ2-3, with 9 bases lining up with TRBD1. This CDR3 has 17 residues. V shed 5 bases and J 3 bases; nucleotides not matched to a gene: 12. Germline V gene sequence: CDR1 WNHNN, CDR2 SYGVQD (reference sequence). The CDR3 DNA follows: TGCGCCAGCAGTCCGAGAGGGACAGGGATAGGAACAGATACGCAGTATTTT. Its protein product is CASSPRGTGIGTDTQYF.

The J gene is TRBJ2-1, the V gene TRBV10-3; perhaps TRBD2 as D (6 bases). Germline CDR1 and CDR2: ENHRY and SYGVKD. With 11 bases removed from V and 1 base from J, the gap between germline ends came to 9 bases. The CDR3 consists of 12 residues. The CDR3 loop reads CASGVSYNEQFF. CDR3 nucleotide sequence: TGTGCCTCGGGAGTTTCCTACAATGAGCAGTTCTTC.

The chain is built from TRBV5-1 and TRBJ2-2; 10 bases are a match to TRBD2. The germline CDR1 and CDR2 sequences are SGHRS and YFSETQ. The CDR3 contains 16 residues. The V and J ends lost 5 bases and 5 bases, in that order; junction bases with no gene match: 9. The CDR3 nucleotides read TGCGCCAGCAGTCCGGGGGCACTAGCGGGGACCGGGGAGCTGTTTTTT. Its protein is CASSPGALAGTGELFF.

The CDR3 DNA follows: TGTGCCAGCAGTCCCGGGACAGGGAATCAGCCCCAGCATTTT. Encoded protein: CASSPGTGNQPQHF. The chain employs TRBV28 and TRBJ1-5; 9 bases match TRBD1. Germline trimming cut 5 bases from V and 4 bases from J; bases unmatched to any gene: 3. CDR3 size: 14 residues. Per the germline V gene, CDR1 is MDHEN and CDR2 is SYDVKM. Full variable domain (rest looked up from reference TRBV28 and TRBJ1-5): DVKVTQSSRYLVKRTGEKVFLECVQDMDHENMFWYRQDPGLGLRLIYFSYDVKMKEKGDIPEGYSVSREKKERFSLILESASTNQTSMYLCASSPGTGNQPQHFGDGTRLSIL.

This clone was recorded only once. The V gene is TRBV7-2, the J gene TRBJ1-3, with a tentative D call TRBD1 (5 bases). CDR3 length equals 17 residues. The V gene's germline CDR1 is SGHTA and CDR2 FQGNSA. The V gene lost 1 base and the J gene lost 0 bases, with 13 bases spanning the gap. The CDR3 spells CASSLGGGTYSGNTIYF. The CDR3 coding sequence is TGTGCCAGCAGCTTAGGGGGAGGGACCTACTCTGGAAACACCATATATTTT.

The chain combines TRBV7-8 with TRBJ2-3, with 9 bases identical to TRBD2. V lost 6 bases to trimming and J lost 10 bases; unmatched junction nucleotides: 5. The CDR3 is 12 residues long. Germline values: CDR1 SGHVS, CDR2 FQNEAQ. This CDR3 reads CASSGGGVAQYF. DNA of the CDR3: TGTGCCAGCAGTGGCGGGGGGGTAGCGCAGTATTTT.

This chain links TRBV9 with TRBJ2-2; maybe TRBD2 (6 bases). Deletions cut 3 bases from V and 4 bases from J, with 16 bases between. CDR3 size: 16 residues. Germline V CDR1 and CDR2: SGDLS, YYNGEE. The DNA of the CDR3 is TGTGCCAGCAGCGCCGCCGGGACTCCGAGCACCGGGGAGCTGTTTTTT. It is translated as CASSAAGTPSTGELFF.

The chain is built from TRBV7-9 and TRBJ2-7; no clear D gene. V was cut by 5 bases and J by 5 bases, with 16 bases left in between. The CDR3 totals 14 residues. The germline V gene has CDR1 SEHNR and CDR2 FQNEAQ (reference sequence). For the CDR3, the DNA is TGTGCCAGCAGCCCAATCGGACGGCCCCACGAGCAGTACTTC. Translating it yields CASSPIGRPHEQYF. The full variable domain, in which reference TRBV7-9 and TRBJ2-7 provide the parts outside the CDR3, is DTGVSQNPRHKITKRGQNVTFRCDPISEHNRLYWYRQTLGQGPEFLTYFQNEAQLEKSRLLSDRFSAERPKGSFSTLEIQRTEQGDSAMYLCASSPIGRPHEQYFGPGTRLTVT.

This chain connects TRBV2 to TRBJ2-3, with 8 bases aligning to TRBD2. CDR3 length equals 14 residues. With V trimmed by 10 bases and J by 2 bases, 8 bases remained unmatched. Germline CDR1 SNHLY, CDR2 FYNNEI. The CDR3 DNA sequence: TGTGCCACCTCGCGGGGGGTTAACACAGATACGCAGTATTTT. Its protein is CATSRGVNTDTQYF.

This clone was found once. This rearrangement joins TRBV5-1 to TRBJ2-2; 7 bases map to TRBD1. The germline gives CDR1 SGHRS, CDR2 YFSETQ. The CDR3 length is 19 residues. The trim removed 4 bases at V and 0 bases at J, leaving 15 bases unmatched. The CDR3 DNA follows: TGCGCCAGCAGCCAAGTACCGATCGACAGGGCTCCGAACACCGGGGAGCTGTTTTTT. As protein: CASSQVPIDRAPNTGELFF.

The J gene is TRBJ2-1, the V gene TRBV4-1, with 15 bases fitting TRBD2. There are 16 residues in the CDR3. Germline V gene data show CDR1 as MGHRA and CDR2 as YSYEKL. The V gene end was trimmed by 5 bases and the J gene end by 1 base; junction bases not matched to a gene: 0. CDR3 in amino acids: CASSGLAGGSYNEQFF. CDR3 nucleotides: TGCGCCAGCAGCGGACTAGCGGGGGGGTCCTACAATGAGCAGTTCTTC.

V and J are TRBV5-3 and TRBJ2-1; 9 positions agree with TRBD2. TRBV5-3 carries the ORF label, with uncertain function. The CDR3 length is 16 residues. V trimming: 3 bases; J trimming: 7 bases; junction bases outside the gene matches: 11. CDR3 nucleotide sequence: TGTGCCAGAAGCTCAAAGCGGGCTAGCGGGGCTAATGAGCAGTTCTTC. Translated: CARSSKRASGANEQFF.

The chain couples TRBV27 to TRBJ1-2, with TRBD1 identical over 7 bases. Unmatched junction bases numbered 7, after V lost 5 bases and J lost 4 bases. This CDR3 region has 14 residues. Germline values: CDR1 MNHEY, CDR2 SMNVEV (reference sequence). CDR3 sequence (DNA): TGTGCCAGCAGTCCCAGGGGGTCCTCCTATGGCTACACCTTC. This codes for CASSPRGSSYGYTF.

This chain joins TRBV7-6 and TRBJ1-4, with 9 bases lining up with TRBD1. V gave up 3 bases and J gave up 8 bases; unmatched junction bases: 10. The CDR3 spans 16 residues. The V gene's germline CDR1 is SGHVS and CDR2 FNYEAQ. In DNA, the CDR3 is TGTGCCAGCAGCTTGGGGGGACAGGGTGTACAGGAAAAACTGTTTTTT. Its translation is CASSLGGQGVQEKLFF.

The chain combines TRBV5-1 with TRBJ2-7, with 9 bases aligning to TRBD1. The CDR3 has 16 residues. The ends lost 3 bases at V and 2 bases at J; junction bases unmatched: 9. Per the germline V gene, CDR1 is SGHRS and CDR2 is YFSETQ. The CDR3 DNA reads TGCGCCAGCAGCTCATCCCCCGGGACAGGGACCTACGAGCAGTACTTC. Its protein product is CASSSSPGTGTYEQYF.

This sequence joins TRBV6-5 and TRBJ1-2; D not resolved. There are 11 residues in the CDR3. Trimming pared 5 bases from V and 3 bases from J, leaving 4 bases between. In germline, CDR1 is MNHEY, CDR2 SVGAGI. DNA for the CDR3: TGTGCCAGCAGTGACCACTATGGCTACACCTTC. This codes for CASSDHYGYTF.

This sequence joins TRBV10-2 and TRBJ2-7; D tentatively reads TRBD1 or TRBD2 (5 bases each). Trimming removed 5 bases from V and 2 bases from J, with 16 bases in between. This CDR3 has 15 residues. Per the germline V gene, CDR1 is WSHSY and CDR2 is SAAADI. The CDR3 is CASSSTGGRTYEQYF. CDR3 sequence (DNA): TGCGCCAGCAGTTCCACAGGAGGAAGGACCTACGAGCAGTACTTC.